The 31 T cell receptor beta chains below were found in one sample sequenced in a study of radiotherapy plus CTLA-4 blockade in lung cancer. Measured with immunoSEQ multiplex PCR; TCRdb has only the in-frame clones, and not every one. The sample shows about 28,000 clones, around four fifths of them seen only once. The sequencing here drew on peripheral blood, taken from a patient treated with radiotherapy plus ipilimumab. The receptors come from a human donor with non-small cell lung cancer who had stable disease on radiotherapy plus ipilimumab.

The rearrangement uses TRBV7-2 and TRBJ1-4, with TRBD1 identical over 8 bases. The CDR3 is made up of 15 amino acids. The germline V gene encodes CDR1 SGHTA and CDR2 FQGNSA. Trimming removed 5 bases from V and 4 bases from J; junction bases left unmatched: 6. The CDR3: CASSQGTGVNEKLFF. The CDR3, as DNA: TGTGCCAGCAGCCAAGGGACAGGCGTTAATGAAAAACTGTTTTTT.

This clone occurred a few times. The rearrangement joins TRBV5-1 to TRBJ2-5, with D possibly being TRBD1 (6 bases). The germline V gene encodes CDR1 SGHRS and CDR2 YFSETQ. The CDR3 contains 14 residues. V lost 3 bases and J 5 bases, leaving 14 bases between the germline ends. The CDR3 spells CASSSMGAVETQYF. The CDR3 bases are TGCGCCAGCAGCTCTATGGGGGCCGTGGAGACCCAGTACTTC.

The rearrangement joins TRBV4-1 to TRBJ2-3, with a possible D match to TRBD1 (6 bases). The CDR3 runs 16 residues. V gave up 0 bases and J gave up 4 bases, with 14 bases separating them. CDR1 is MGHRA and CDR2 is YSYEKL in the germline V gene. CDR3 nucleotides: TGCGCCAGCAGCCAAGATTGGGGGCGCGCGGCAGATACGCAGTATTTT. Amino acids: CASSQDWGRAADTQYF.

V usage is TRBV6-6 and J usage is TRBJ1-1; TRBD1 might be the D (6 bases). CDR3 size: 15 residues. Between the trimmed V and J ends, which lost 5 bases and 4 bases, there was a span of 17 bases. Germline V gene data show CDR1 as MNHNY and CDR2 as SVGAGI (reference sequence). The CDR3 loop reads CASSQGTGSFTEAFF. The CDR3 nucleotides read TGTGCCAGCAGTCAGGGTACAGGGTCCTTCACTGAAGCTTTCTTT.

The J gene is TRBJ2-7, the V gene TRBV10-1; 9 nucleotides align to TRBD1. Germline loops: CDR1 WNHNN, CDR2 SYGVQD (reference sequence). The V gene end was trimmed by 3 bases and the J gene end by 4 bases; junction bases not matched to a gene: 1. The CDR3 is 13 residues long. The CDR3 reads CASSEQGAYEQYF. The CDR3 DNA reads TGCGCCAGCAGTGAACAGGGGGCTTACGAGCAGTACTTC.

V is TRBV11-3 and J is TRBJ2-2; TRBD1 matches at 8 bases. Trimming took 5 bases from V and 2 from J; bases not matched to a gene: 4. The germline gives CDR1 SGHNT, CDR2 YENEEA. The CDR3 spans 15 residues. CDR3 protein: CASSQGTGNTGELFF. CDR3 in DNA: TGTGCCAGCAGCCAAGGGACAGGAAACACCGGGGAGCTGTTTTTT.

The rearrangement links TRBV2 to TRBJ1-1; D may be TRBD1 (5 bases). CDR1 is SNHLY, CDR2 FYNNEI, per germline. V was pared by 6 bases and J by 0 bases, with 8 bases between. This CDR3 has 13 residues. The CDR3 is CASRQGLNTEAFF. The CDR3 region has the DNA TGTGCCAGCAGGCAGGGCTTGAACACTGAAGCTTTCTTT.

The rearrangement links TRBV7-7 to TRBJ1-2; TRBD1 is a possible D gene (6 bases). There are 17 residues in the CDR3. Per germline, CDR1 SSHAT and CDR2 FNYEAQ (reference sequence). Trimming left V 1 base short and J 7 bases short, with 22 bases between. CDR3 coding DNA: TGTGCCAGCAGCTTAGGGGGAGGACAGACTACTGCTGGTGGCTACACCTTC. Its translation: CASSLGGGQTTAGGYTF.

The chain has TRBV6-6 and TRBJ1-1; no clear D gene. The CDR3 is 13 residues long. Germline lookup yields CDR1 MNHNY and CDR2 SVGAGI (reference sequence). V was pared by 11 bases and J by 0 bases, with 13 bases between. The CDR3 loop reads CASRQPLNTEAFF. The CDR3 coding sequence is TGTGCCTCCCGGCAGCCACTGAACACTGAAGCTTTCTTT.

This chain joins TRBV28 and TRBJ1-2; TRBD1 matches 12 bases. The CDR3 has 17 residues. Germline V CDR1 and CDR2: MDHEN, SYDVKM. Losses at the gene ends were 3 bases for V and 4 bases for J; bases not matched to a gene: 9. The CDR3 protein is CASSLGTGGGDFYGYTF. The CDR3 nucleotides are TGTGCCAGCAGTTTGGGGACAGGGGGCGGCGATTTCTATGGCTACACCTTC.

The V and J genes are TRBV19 and TRBJ2-7; perhaps TRBD2 as D (5 bases). CDR1 is LNHDA, CDR2 SQIVND, per germline (reference sequence). Trimming removed 7 bases from V and 1 base from J, with 17 bases in between. The CDR3 is made up of 15 amino acids. The CDR3 reads CASTPSASGSYEQYF. CDR3 nucleotides: TGTGCCAGTACGCCCTCTGCGAGCGGTTCCTACGAGCAGTACTTC.

J is TRBJ1-1 and V is TRBV4-2; weak D call: TRBD1 (5 bases). Germline V CDR1 and CDR2: LGHNA, YNFKEQ. This CDR3 region has 12 residues. Between the trimmed V and J ends, which lost 1 base and 10 bases, there was a span of 10 bases. CDR3 amino acids: CASSQGGTLAFF. The CDR3 bases are TGTGCCAGCAGCCAAGGCGGGACTTTAGCTTTCTTT.

This rearrangement joins TRBV7-9 to TRBJ1-3, with D unclear. Germline V gives CDR1 SEHNR, CDR2 FQNEAQ (reference sequence). The ends were cut back, 4 bases at V and 0 bases at J, with 19 bases in the middle. This CDR3 is built from 18 residues. The CDR3 here is CASSYNHRQTSSGNTIYF. CDR3 bases: TGTGCCAGCAGCTACAACCACAGACAAACAAGCTCTGGAAACACCATATATTTT.

This chain uses TRBV6-1 with TRBJ1-2; 11 positions match TRBD1. The CDR3 length is 16 residues. Looked up from germline, CDR1 is MNHNS and CDR2 is SASEGT. The ends lost 2 bases at V and 6 bases at J; junction bases unmatched: 8. The CDR3 is CASSEMVGTGGNGYTF. In DNA, the CDR3 is TGTGCCAGCAGTGAAATGGTGGGGACAGGGGGGAATGGCTACACCTTC.

The chain employs TRBV30 and TRBJ2-3; TRBD1 is a possible D gene (5 bases). Per the germline V gene, CDR1 is GTSNPN and CDR2 is SVGIG (reference sequence). The V gene lost 8 bases and the J gene lost 3 bases, with 12 bases spanning the gap. This CDR3 contains 12 residues. The CDR3 spells CAVKRGTDTQYF. The CDR3 nucleotides are TGTGCCGTCAAAAGGGGAACAGATACGCAGTATTTT.

The V call is TRBV19, the J call TRBJ2-3; no reliable D call. Trimming removed 6 bases at V and 6 bases at J, with 7 bases between. Germline loops: CDR1 LNHDA, CDR2 SQIVND (reference sequence). The CDR3 has 11 residues. The CDR3 here is CASSIGDTQYF. The CDR3 DNA reads TGTGCCAGTAGCATTGGGGATACGCAGTATTTT.

The gene calls are TRBV6-5 and TRBJ2-5; D is possibly TRBD1 (6 bases). The CDR3 has 15 amino acids. Germline-derived CDR1 and CDR2 are MNHEY and SVGAGI. V was cut by 2 bases and J by 0 bases, with 10 bases left in between. The DNA for the CDR3 is TGTGCCAGCAGTTACGGAACAGGGTACCAAGAGACCCAGTACTTC. Translation: CASSYGTGYQETQYF.

The V call is TRBV27, the J call TRBJ2-4; D is unclear. This CDR3 comprises 15 residues. V was pared by 6 bases and J by 0 bases, with 12 bases between. The germline CDR1 and CDR2 sequences are MNHEY and SMNVEV (reference sequence). CDR3 region: CASSPNYGAKNIQYF. CDR3 bases: TGTGCCAGCAGCCCTAACTACGGAGCCAAAAACATTCAGTACTTC.

This chain connects TRBV14 to TRBJ2-3; no clear D. V lost 0 bases, J lost 3 bases, and 10 bases lay in between. The V gene's germline CDR1 is SGHDN and CDR2 FVKESK. The CDR3 length is 15 residues. CDR3: CASSQDPGWTDTQYF. CDR3 bases: TGTGCCAGCAGCCAAGATCCAGGATGGACAGATACGCAGTATTTT.

This clone appeared once. The rearrangement joins TRBV4-1 to TRBJ2-1; TRBD2 agrees at 10 bases. V lost 4 bases, J lost 4 bases, and 4 bases stayed unmatched. There are 15 residues in the CDR3. The germline gives CDR1 MGHRA, CDR2 YSYEKL. The CDR3: CASSLGLAFYNEQFF. For the CDR3, the DNA is TGCGCCAGCAGCCTGGGACTAGCGTTTTACAATGAGCAGTTCTTC.

The rearrangement links TRBV2 to TRBJ1-1, with D uncertain. Germline CDR1 reads SNHLY; CDR2 reads FYNNEI. The CDR3 is made up of 15 amino acids. The ends were cut back, 2 bases at V and 1 base at J, with 11 bases in the middle. The CDR3 spells CASSETRVANTEAFF. The CDR3 nucleotides are TGTGCCAGCAGTGAAACTAGGGTAGCGAACACTGAAGCTTTCTTT.

Points on this clone: The same CDR3 can be traced to other DNA sequences in this sample. The chain carries TRBV30 and TRBJ1-3; D gene uncertain. Trimming took off 2 bases at V and 5 bases at J, with 1 base between the two ends. The CDR3 is 10 amino acids. Germline assignment: CDR1 GTSNPN and CDR2 SVGIG (reference sequence). The CDR3 DNA is TGTGCCTGGAGTAGAAACACCATATATTTT. Encoded protein: CAWSRNTIYF.

The V call is TRBV2, the J call TRBJ1-4; TRBD1 matches at 7 bases. CDR1 is SNHLY and CDR2 is FYNNEI in the germline V gene. The ends lost 8 bases at V and 3 bases at J; junction bases unmatched: 6. This CDR3 has 14 amino acids. The CDR3 spells CASAQDRPNEKLFF. Here the CDR3 DNA reads TGTGCCAGCGCCCAGGACAGGCCTAATGAAAAACTGTTTTTT. Looking up the rest from reference TRBV2 and TRBJ1-4 gives the full variable domain: EPEVTQTPSHQVTQMGQEVILRCVPISNHLYFYWYRQILGQKVEFLVSFYNNEISEKSEIFDDQFSVERPDGSNFTLKIRSTKLEDSAMYFCASAQDRPNEKLFFGSGTQLSVL.

The chain couples TRBV6-1 to TRBJ1-2; TRBD1 matches at 8 bases. CDR1 and CDR2 from the germline V gene are MNHNS and SASEGT. The CDR3 is made up of 14 amino acids. With V trimmed by 6 bases and J by 7 bases, 10 bases remained unmatched. The CDR3: CASRSQGALGGYTF. The CDR3 coding sequence is TGTGCCAGCAGGAGCCAGGGGGCTTTGGGTGGCTACACCTTC.

The chain is built from TRBV19 and TRBJ1-2; D not resolved. CDR3 size: 11 residues. The V gene lost 6 bases and the J gene lost 8 bases, with 10 bases spanning the gap. CDR1 and CDR2 (germline): LNHDA, SQIVND (reference sequence). The CDR3, as DNA: TGTGCCAGTAGCCAAGATGGGGGCTACACCTTC. Protein sequence: CASSQDGGYTF.

The V call is TRBV10-2, the J call TRBJ1-2, with TRBD1 identical over 10 bases. The CDR3 runs to 18 residues. Per germline, CDR1 WSHSY and CDR2 SAAADI. The junction had 13 bases not matched to a gene; V was cut back by 2 bases and J by 4 bases. For the CDR3, the DNA is TGCGCCAGCAGTGAGCGTCCGGGACAGGGGACTATTTCCTATGGCTACACCTTC. As protein: CASSERPGQGTISYGYTF.

This clone appeared a single time. This chain joins TRBV6-1 and TRBJ1-1; weak D call: TRBD1 (5 bases). The V gene's germline CDR1 is MNHNS and CDR2 SASEGT. V lost 8 bases and J 0 bases, leaving 16 bases between the germline ends. This CDR3 is built from 15 residues. CDR3 in DNA: TGTGCCAGCTACACCGGGACGGCTATGAACACTGAAGCTTTCTTT. Its protein is CASYTGTAMNTEAFF.

V and J are TRBV4-3 and TRBJ2-4, with 8 nucleotides matching TRBD2. CDR3 size: 19 residues. V was pared by 4 bases and J by 1 base, with 15 bases of the junction left unmatched. The germline gives CDR1 LGHNA, CDR2 YSLEER. The CDR3 is CASSPEVIRAGVAKNIQYF. CDR3 nucleotides: TGCGCCAGCAGCCCCGAGGTTATACGAGCGGGGGTCGCCAAAAACATTCAGTACTTC.

There are a few counts of this clone. The V call is TRBV28, the J call TRBJ2-3, with D possibly TRBD2 on 7 matching bases. Between the trimmed V and J ends, which lost 6 bases and 5 bases, there was a span of 18 bases. The V gene's germline CDR1 is MDHEN and CDR2 SYDVKM. The CDR3 has 15 residues. CDR3 coding DNA: TGTGCCAGCAGCTTGGGGGGGGCCGGGATAGATACGCAGTATTTT. Translating gives CASSLGGAGIDTQYF.

This rearrangement joins TRBV7-9 to TRBJ2-7, with 12 bases identical to TRBD2. The junction had 8 bases not matched to a gene; V was cut back by 5 bases and J by 6 bases. CDR1 is SEHNR and CDR2 is FQNEAQ in the germline V gene (reference sequence). The CDR3 extends over 15 amino acids. The CDR3 sequence is CASSPLAGGPVEQYF. Here the CDR3 DNA reads TGTGCCAGCAGCCCACTAGCGGGGGGCCCGGTCGAGCAGTACTTC.

This clone was seen a single time. The chain employs TRBV27 and TRBJ1-5; D might be TRBD1 (5 bases). From germline, CDR1 is MNHEY and CDR2 SMNVEV (reference sequence). V lost 7 bases and J lost 6, with 16 bases in between. CDR3 length equals 14 residues. The CDR3, as DNA: TGTGCCAGCACCCCTGGCGGGGCCGGTCAGCCCCAGCATTTT. It codes for CASTPGGAGQPQHF.